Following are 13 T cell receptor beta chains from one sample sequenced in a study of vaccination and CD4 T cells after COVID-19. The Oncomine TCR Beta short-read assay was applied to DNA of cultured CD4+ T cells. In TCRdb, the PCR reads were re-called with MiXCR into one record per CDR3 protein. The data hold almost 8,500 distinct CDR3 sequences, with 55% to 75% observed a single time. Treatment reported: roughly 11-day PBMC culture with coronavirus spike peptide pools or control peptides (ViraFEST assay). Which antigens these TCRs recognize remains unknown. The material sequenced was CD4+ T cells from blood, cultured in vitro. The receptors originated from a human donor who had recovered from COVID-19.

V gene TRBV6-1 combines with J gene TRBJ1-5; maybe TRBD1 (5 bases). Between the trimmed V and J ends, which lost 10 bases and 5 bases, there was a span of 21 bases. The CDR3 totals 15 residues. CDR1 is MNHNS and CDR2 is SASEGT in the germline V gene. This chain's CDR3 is CATGVGQAIYQPQHF. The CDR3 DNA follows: TGTGCCACGGGAGTTGGACAAGCAATTTATCAGCCCCAGCATTTT.

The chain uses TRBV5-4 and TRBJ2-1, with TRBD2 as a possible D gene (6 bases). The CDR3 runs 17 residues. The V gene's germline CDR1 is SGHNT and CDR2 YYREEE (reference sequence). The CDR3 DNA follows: TGTGCAGCATCCCCCCGGGACTCTCGGCGTGGACACAATGAGCAGTTCTTC. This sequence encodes CAASPRDSRRGHNEQFF.

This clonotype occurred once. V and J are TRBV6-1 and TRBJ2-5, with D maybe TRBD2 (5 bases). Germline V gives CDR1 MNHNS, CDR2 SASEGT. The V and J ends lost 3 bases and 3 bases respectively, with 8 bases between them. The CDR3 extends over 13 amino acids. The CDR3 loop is CASSDGMEETQYF. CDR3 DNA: TGTGCCAGCAGTGACGGGATGGAAGAGACCCAGTACTTC.

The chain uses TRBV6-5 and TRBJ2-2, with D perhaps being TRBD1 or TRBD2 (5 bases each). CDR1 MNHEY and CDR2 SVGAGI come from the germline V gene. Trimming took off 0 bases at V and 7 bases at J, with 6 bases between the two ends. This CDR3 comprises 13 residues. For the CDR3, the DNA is TGTGCCAGCAGTTACTCGAGGGGCGGGGAGCTGTTTTTT. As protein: CASSYSRGGELFF.

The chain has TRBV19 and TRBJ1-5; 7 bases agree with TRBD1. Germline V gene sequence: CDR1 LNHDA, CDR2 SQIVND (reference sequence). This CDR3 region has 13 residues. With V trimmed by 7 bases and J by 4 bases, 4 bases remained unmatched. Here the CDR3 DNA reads TGTGCCAGTACCGGGACAGTTAATCAGCCCCAGCATTTT. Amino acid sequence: CASTGTVNQPQHF.

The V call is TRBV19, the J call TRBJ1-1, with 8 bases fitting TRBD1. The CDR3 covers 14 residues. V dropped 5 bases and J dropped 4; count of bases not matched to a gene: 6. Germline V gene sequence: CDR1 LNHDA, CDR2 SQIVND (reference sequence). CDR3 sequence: CASSLDRDSTEAFF. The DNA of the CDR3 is TGTGCCAGTAGTTTGGACAGGGATAGCACTGAAGCTTTCTTT.

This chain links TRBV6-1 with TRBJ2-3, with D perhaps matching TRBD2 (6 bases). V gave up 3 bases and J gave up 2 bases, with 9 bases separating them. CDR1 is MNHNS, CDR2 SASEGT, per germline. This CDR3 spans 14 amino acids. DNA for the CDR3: TGTGCCAGCAGTGACGGAGGGATCACAGATACGCAGTATTTT. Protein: CASSDGGITDTQYF.

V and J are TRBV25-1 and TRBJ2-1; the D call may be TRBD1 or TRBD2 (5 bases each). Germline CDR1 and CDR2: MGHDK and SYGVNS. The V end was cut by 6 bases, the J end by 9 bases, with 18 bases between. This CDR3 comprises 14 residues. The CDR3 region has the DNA TGTGCCAGCAGAGACTACGACAGAACGGCTGAGCAGTTCTTC. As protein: CASRDYDRTAEQFF.

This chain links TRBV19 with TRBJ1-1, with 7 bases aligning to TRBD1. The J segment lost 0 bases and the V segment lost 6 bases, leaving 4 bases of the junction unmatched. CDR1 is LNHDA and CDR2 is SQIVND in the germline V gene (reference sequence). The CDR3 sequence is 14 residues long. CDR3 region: CASSPGQMNTEAFF. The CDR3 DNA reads TGTGCCAGTAGCCCGGGACAGATGAACACTGAAGCTTTCTTT.

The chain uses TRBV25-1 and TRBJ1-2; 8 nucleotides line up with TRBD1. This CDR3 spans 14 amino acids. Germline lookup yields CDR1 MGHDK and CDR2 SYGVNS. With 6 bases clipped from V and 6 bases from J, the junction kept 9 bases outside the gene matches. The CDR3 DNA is TGTGCCAGCAGAATGACAGGGGCTGGAAATGGCTACACCTTC. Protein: CASRMTGAGNGYTF.

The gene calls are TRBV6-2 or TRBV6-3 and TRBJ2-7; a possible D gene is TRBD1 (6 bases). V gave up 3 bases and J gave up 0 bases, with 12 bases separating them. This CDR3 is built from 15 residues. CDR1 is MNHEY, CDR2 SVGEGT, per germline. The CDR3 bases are TGTGCCAGCAGTTATCGGCCGGGACACTCCTACGAGCAGTACTTC. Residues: CASSYRPGHSYEQYF.

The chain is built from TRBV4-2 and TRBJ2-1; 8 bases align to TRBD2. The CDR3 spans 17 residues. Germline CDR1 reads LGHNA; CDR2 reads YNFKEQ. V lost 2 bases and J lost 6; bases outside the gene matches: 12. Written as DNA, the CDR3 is TGTGCCAGCAGCCAATACACTGCTAGCGGGTCCAGCAATGAGCAGTTCTTC. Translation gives CASSQYTASGSSNEQFF.

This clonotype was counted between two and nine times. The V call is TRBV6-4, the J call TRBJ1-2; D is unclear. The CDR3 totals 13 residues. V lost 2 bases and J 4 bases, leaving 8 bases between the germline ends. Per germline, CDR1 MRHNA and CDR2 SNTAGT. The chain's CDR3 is CASSDQVGYGYTF. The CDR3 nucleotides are TGTGCCAGCAGTGACCAGGTTGGCTATGGCTACACCTTC.